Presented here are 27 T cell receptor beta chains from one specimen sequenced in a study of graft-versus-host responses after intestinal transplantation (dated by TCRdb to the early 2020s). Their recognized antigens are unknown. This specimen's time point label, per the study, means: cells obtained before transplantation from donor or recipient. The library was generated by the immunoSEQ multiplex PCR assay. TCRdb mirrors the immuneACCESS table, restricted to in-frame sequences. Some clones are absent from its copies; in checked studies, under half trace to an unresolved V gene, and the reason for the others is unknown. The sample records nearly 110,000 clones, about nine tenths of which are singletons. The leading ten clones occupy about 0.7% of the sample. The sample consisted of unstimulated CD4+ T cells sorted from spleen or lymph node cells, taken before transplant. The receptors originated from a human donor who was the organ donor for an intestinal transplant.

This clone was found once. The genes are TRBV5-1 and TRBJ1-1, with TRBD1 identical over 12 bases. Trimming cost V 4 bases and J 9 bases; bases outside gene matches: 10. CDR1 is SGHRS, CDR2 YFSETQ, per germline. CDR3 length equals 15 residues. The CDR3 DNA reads TGCGCCAGCAGCCCCGAGGGGACAGGGGGCTTTAAAGCTTTCTTT. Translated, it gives CASSPEGTGGFKAFF.

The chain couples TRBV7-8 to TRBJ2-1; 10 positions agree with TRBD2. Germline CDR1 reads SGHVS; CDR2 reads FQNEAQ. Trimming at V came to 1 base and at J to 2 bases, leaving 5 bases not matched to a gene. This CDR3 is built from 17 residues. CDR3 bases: TGTGCCAGCAGCTTAGAGGGAAGCGGGGGGGCCTACAATGAGCAGTTCTTC. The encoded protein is CASSLEGSGGAYNEQFF.

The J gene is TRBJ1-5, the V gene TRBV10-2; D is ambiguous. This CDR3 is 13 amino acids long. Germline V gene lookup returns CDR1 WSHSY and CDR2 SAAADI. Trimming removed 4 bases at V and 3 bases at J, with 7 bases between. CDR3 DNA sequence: TGCGCCAGCAGTGGCTCCTCCAATCAGCCCCAGCATTTT. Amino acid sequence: CASSGSSNQPQHF.

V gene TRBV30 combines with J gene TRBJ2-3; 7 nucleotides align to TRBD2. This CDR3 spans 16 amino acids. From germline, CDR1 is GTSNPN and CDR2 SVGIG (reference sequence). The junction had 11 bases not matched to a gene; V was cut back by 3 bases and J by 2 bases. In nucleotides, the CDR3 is TGTGCCTGGAGAGGATTCCGGGGAGGGAACACAGATACGCAGTATTTT. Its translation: CAWRGFRGGNTDTQYF.

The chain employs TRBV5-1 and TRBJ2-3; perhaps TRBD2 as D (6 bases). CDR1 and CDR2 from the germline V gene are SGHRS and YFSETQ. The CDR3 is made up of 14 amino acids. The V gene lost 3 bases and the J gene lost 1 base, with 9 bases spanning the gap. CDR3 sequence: CASSSSAGTDTQYF. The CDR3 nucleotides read TGCGCCAGCAGCTCTAGCGCCGGCACAGATACGCAGTATTTT.

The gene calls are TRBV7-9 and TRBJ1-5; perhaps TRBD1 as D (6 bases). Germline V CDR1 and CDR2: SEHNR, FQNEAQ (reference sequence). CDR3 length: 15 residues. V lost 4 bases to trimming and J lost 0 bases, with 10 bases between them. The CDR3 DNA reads TGTGCCAGCAGCTCTGGACAGTATAGCAATCAGCCCCAGCATTTT. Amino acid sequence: CASSSGQYSNQPQHF.

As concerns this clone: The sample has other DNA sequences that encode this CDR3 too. The CDR3 DNA sequence: TGTGCCAGTCTGGACAGATTCTCTGGAAACACCATATATTTT. Amino acid sequence: CASLDRFSGNTIYF. This chain links TRBV19 with TRBJ1-3; possibly TRBD1 for D (6 bases). V was trimmed by 8 bases and J by 0 bases, leaving 11 bases between them. CDR1 and CDR2 from the germline V gene are LNHDA and SQIVND (reference sequence). CDR3 length: 14 residues.

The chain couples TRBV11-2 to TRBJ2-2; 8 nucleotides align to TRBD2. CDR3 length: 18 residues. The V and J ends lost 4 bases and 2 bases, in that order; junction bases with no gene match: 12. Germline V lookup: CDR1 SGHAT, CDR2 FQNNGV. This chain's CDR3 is CASSSPSGGMLNTGELFF. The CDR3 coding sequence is TGTGCCAGCAGCTCCCCCTCGGGGGGGATGCTTAACACCGGGGAGCTGTTTTTT.

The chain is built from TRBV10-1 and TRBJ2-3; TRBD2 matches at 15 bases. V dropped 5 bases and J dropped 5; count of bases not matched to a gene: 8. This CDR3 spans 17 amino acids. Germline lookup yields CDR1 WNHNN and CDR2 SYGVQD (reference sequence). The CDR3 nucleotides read TGCGCCAGCAGTTCCGGACTAGCGGGAGGGCTAGGAGATACGCAGTATTTT. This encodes CASSSGLAGGLGDTQYF.

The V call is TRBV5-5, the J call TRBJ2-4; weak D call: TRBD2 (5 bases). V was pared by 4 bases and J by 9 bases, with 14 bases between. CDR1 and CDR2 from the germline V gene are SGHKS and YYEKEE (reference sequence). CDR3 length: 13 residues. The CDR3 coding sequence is TGTGCCAGCAGCCTAATAGGGAGTGGCATTCAGTACTTC. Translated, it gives CASSLIGSGIQYF.

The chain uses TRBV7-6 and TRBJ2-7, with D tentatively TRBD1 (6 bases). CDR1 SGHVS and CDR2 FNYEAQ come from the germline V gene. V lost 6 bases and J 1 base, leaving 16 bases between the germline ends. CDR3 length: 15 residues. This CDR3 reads CASSQGQGLSYEQYF. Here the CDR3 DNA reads TGTGCCAGCAGTCAGGGGCAGGGGCTTTCCTACGAGCAGTACTTC.

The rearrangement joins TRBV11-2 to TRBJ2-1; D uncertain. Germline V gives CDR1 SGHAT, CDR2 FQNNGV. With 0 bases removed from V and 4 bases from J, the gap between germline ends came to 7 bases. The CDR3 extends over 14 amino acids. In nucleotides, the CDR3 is TGTGCCAGCAGCTTAGACTATGTGTACAATGAGCAGTTCTTC. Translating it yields CASSLDYVYNEQFF.

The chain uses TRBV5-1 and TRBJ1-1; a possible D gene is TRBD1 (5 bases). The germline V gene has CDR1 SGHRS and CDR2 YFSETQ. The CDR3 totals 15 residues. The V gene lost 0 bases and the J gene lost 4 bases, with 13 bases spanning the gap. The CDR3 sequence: CASSLVGVEGTEAFF. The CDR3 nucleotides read TGCGCCAGCAGCTTGGTGGGGGTTGAGGGCACTGAAGCTTTCTTT.

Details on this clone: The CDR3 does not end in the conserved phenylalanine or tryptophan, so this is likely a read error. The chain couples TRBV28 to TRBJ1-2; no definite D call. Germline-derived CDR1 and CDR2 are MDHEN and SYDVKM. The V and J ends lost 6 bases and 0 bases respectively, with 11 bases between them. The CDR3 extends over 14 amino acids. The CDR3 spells CASSPGGPNYGYTL. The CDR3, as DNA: TGTGCCAGCAGCCCCGGCGGTCCTAACTATGGCTACACCCTC.

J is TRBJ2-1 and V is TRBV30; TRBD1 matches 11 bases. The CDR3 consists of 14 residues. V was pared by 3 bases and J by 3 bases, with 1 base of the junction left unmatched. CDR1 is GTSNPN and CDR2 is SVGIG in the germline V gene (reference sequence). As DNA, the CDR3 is TGTGCCTGGAGGGGACAGGGGGTCTACAATGAGCAGTTCTTC. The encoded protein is CAWRGQGVYNEQFF.

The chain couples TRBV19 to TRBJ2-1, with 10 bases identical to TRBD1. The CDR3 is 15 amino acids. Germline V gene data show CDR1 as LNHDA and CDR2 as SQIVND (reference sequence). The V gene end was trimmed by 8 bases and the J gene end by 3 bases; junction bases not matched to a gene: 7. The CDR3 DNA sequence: TGTGCCAGTGTCCGGGACAGGGGTAACTACAATGAGCAGTTCTTC. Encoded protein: CASVRDRGNYNEQFF.

CDR3 DNA: TGTGCCATCAGTGGGGGCTTGGATAATGAAAAACTGTTTTTT. Translation gives CAISGGLDNEKLFF. J is TRBJ1-4 and V is TRBV10-3, with D maybe TRBD1 (5 bases). CDR1 and CDR2 from the germline V gene are ENHRY and SYGVKD. Between the trimmed V and J ends, which lost 4 bases and 4 bases, there was a span of 10 bases. This CDR3 is 14 amino acids long.

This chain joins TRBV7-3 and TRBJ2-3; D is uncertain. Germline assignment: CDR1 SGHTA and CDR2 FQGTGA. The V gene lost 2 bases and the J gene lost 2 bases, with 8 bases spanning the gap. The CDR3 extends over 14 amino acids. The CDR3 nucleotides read TGTGCCAGCAGCTTATACCAGAACACAGATACGCAGTATTTT. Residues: CASSLYQNTDTQYF. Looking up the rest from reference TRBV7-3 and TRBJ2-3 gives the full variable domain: GAGVSQTPSNKVTEKGKYVELRCDPISGHTALYWYRQSLGQGPEFLIYFQGTGAADDSGLPNDRFFAVRPEGSVSTLKIQRTERGDSAVYLCASSLYQNTDTQYFGPGTRLTVL.

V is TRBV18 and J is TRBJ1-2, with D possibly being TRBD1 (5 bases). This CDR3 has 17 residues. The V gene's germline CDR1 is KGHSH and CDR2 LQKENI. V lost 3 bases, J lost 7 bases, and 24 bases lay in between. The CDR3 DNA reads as TGTGCCAGCTCACCTGTTACCTTCAGCGGACCCAGGGTTGGCTACACCTTC. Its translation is CASSPVTFSGPRVGYTF.

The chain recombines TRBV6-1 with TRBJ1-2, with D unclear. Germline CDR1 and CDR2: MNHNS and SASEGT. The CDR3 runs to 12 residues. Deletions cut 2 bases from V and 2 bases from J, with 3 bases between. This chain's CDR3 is CASSEQNYGYTF. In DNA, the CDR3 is TGTGCCAGCAGTGAACAAAACTATGGCTACACCTTC.

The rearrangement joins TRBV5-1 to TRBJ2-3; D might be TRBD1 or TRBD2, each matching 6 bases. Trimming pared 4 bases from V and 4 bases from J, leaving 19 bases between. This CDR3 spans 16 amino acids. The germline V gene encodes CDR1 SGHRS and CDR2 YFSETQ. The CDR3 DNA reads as TGCGCCAGCAGCGTAACAGGGACTGGTGGGGCAGATACGCAGTATTTT. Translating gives CASSVTGTGGADTQYF.

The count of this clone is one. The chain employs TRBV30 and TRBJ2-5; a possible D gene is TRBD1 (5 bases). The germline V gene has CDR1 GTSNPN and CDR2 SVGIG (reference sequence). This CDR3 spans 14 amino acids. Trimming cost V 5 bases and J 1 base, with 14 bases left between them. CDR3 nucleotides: TGTGCCTGGGCGCCCGACAGCGTCCAAGAGACCCAGTACTTC. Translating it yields CAWAPDSVQETQYF.

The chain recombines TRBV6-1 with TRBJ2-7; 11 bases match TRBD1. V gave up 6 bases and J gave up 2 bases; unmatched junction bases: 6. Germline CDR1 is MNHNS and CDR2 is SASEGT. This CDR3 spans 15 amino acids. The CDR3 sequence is CASRDGQGAAYEQYF. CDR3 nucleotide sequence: TGTGCCAGCAGGGATGGACAGGGGGCGGCCTACGAGCAGTACTTC.

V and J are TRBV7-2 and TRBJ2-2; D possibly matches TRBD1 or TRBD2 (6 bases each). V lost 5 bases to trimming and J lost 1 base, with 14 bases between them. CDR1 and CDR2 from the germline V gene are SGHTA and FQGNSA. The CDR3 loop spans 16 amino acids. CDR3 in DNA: TGTGCCAGCAGCCCTGGGGGGCGGGAGAACACCGGGGAGCTGTTTTTT. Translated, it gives CASSPGGRENTGELFF.

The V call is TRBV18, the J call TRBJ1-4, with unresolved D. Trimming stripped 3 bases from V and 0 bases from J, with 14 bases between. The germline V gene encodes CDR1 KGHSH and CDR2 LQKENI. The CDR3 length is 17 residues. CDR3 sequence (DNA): TGTGCCAGCTCACCGTCGGAGGGCTTCACAACTAATGAAAAACTGTTTTTT. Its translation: CASSPSEGFTTNEKLFF.

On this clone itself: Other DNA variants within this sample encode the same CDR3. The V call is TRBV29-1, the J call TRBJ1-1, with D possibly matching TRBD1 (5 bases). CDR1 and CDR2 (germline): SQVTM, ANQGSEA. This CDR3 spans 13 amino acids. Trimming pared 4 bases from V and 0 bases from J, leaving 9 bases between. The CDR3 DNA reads TGCAGCGTTGTGGGACGGATGAACACTGAAGCTTTCTTT. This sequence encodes CSVVGRMNTEAFF.

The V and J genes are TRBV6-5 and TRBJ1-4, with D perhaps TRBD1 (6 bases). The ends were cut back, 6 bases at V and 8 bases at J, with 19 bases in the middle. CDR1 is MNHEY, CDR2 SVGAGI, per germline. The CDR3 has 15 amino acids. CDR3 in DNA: TGTGCCAGCAGCTTGATAGCAGGGGTCAGGGAAAAACTGTTTTTT. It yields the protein CASSLIAGVREKLFF.